This TCR beta chain was sequenced for a study of blood T cells in healthy people across ages. Findings of the study overall: The recorded TCR beta diversity per million T cells decreased in a roughly linear manner with age.

To note about this clonotype: Antigen unknown.

The germline gives CDR1 MNHNS, CDR2 SASEGT. The CDR3 is 14 amino acids. Trimming took off 7 bases at V and 0 bases at J, with 12 bases between the two ends. A J-beta primer mix and a sample-barcoded 5' primer were used in a second PCR of about 6 to 12 cycles. With 12 random nucleotides, a template-switch adaptor tagged each individual cDNA molecule. Each CDR3 protein gets one entry after TCRdb re-called the 5' RACE reads with MiXCR. Of 1.6 million or so distinct CDR3 sequences in the sample, around 35% were seen once. This clonotype originated in a woman aged 30 to 39 in good health. Sequencing was performed on blood. The genes are TRBV6-1 and TRBJ2-5; D is possibly TRBD1 (5 bases). CDR3 DNA sequence: TGTGCCAGCAAAACAGGACCGTACCAAGAGACCCAGTACTTC. Translation: CASKTGPYQETQYF.